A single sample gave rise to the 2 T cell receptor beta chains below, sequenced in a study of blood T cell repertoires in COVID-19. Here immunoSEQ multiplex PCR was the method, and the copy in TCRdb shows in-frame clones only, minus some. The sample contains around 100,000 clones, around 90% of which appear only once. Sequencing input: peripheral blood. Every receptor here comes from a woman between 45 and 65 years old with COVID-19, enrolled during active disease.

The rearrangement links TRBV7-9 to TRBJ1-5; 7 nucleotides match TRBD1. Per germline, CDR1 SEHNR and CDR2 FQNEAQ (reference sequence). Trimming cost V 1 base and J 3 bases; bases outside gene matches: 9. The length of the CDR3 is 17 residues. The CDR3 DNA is TGTGCCAGCAGCTTAGGTCTTGGGGGACAGATCAATCAGCCCCAGCATTTT. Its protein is CASSLGLGGQINQPQHF.

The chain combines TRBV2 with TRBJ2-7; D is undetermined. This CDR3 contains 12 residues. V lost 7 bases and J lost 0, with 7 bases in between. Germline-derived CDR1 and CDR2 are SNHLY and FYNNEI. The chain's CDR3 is CASIHSSYEQYV. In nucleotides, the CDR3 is TGTGCCAGCATTCACAGCTCCTACGAGCAGTACGTC.